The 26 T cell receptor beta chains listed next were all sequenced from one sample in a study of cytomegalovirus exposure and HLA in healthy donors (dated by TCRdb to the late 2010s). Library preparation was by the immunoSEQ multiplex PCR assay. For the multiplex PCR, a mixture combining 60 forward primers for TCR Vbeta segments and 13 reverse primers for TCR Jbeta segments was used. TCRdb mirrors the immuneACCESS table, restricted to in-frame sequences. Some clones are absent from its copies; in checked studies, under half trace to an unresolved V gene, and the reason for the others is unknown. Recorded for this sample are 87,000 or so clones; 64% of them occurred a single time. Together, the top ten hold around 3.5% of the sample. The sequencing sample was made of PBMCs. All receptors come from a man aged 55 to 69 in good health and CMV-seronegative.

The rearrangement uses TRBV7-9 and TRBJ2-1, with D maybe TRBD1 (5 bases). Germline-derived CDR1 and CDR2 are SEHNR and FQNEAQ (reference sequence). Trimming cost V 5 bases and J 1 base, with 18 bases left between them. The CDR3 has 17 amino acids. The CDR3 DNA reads TGTGCCAGCAGCCGCGTACTACAGGTGTTATCCTACAATGAGCAGTTCTTC. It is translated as CASSRVLQVLSYNEQFF.

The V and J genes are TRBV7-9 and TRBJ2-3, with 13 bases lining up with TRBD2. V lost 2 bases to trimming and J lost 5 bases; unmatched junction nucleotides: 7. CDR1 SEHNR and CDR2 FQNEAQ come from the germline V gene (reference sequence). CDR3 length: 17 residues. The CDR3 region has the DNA TGTGCCAGCAGCTTACCTTGGACTAGCGGGGGCCAAGATACGCAGTATTTT. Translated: CASSLPWTSGGQDTQYF.

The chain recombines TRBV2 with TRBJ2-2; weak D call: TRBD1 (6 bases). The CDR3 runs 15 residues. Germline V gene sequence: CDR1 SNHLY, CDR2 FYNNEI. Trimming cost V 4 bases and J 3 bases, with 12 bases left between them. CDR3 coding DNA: TGTGCCAGCAGTGTTAACAGGGTGCACACCGGGGAGCTGTTTTTT. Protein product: CASSVNRVHTGELFF.

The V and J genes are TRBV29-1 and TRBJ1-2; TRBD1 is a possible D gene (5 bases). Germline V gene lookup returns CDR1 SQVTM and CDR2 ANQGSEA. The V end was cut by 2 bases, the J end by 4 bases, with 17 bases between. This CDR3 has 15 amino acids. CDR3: CSVEPAGGAFYGYTF. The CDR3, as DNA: TGCAGCGTTGAACCCGCGGGGGGAGCCTTCTATGGCTACACCTTC.

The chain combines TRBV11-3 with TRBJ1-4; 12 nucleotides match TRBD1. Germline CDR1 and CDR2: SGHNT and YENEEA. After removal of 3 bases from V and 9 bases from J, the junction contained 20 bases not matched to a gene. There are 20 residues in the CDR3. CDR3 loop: CASSFGTRDRGHAGEKKLFF. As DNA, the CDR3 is TGTGCCAGCAGCTTCGGAACCCGGGACAGGGGGCATGCGGGGGAAAAAAAACTGTTTTTT.

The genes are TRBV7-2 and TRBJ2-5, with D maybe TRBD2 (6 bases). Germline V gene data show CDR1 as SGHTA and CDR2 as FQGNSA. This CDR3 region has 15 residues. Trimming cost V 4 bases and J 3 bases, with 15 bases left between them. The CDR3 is CASSSPTRGKETQYF. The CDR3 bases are TGTGCCAGCAGCTCACCGACTAGAGGAAAAGAGACCCAGTACTTC. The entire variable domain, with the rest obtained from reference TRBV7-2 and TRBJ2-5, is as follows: GAGVSQSPSNKVTEKGKDVELRCDPISGHTALYWYRQSLGQGLEFLIYFQGNSAPDKSGLPSDRFSAERTGGSVSTLTIQRTQQEDSAVYLCASSSPTRGKETQYFGPGTRLLVL.

The DNA for the CDR3 is TGTGCCAGCAGCGTAAGAAGTCAGGCAGATTCACCCCTCCACTTT. It translates to CASSVRSQADSPLHF. The rearrangement uses TRBV9 and TRBJ1-6; D is unresolved. The CDR3 has 15 amino acids. Germline V gene lookup returns CDR1 SGDLS and CDR2 YYNGEE. Trimming took 1 base from V and 8 from J, leaving 13 bases between them.

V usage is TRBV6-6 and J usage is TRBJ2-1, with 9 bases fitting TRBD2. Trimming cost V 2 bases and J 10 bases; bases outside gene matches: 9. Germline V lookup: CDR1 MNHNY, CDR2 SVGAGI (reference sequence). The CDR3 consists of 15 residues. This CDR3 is CASSYGTGLAMEQFF. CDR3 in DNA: TGTGCCAGCAGTTACGGTACGGGACTAGCAATGGAGCAGTTCTTC.

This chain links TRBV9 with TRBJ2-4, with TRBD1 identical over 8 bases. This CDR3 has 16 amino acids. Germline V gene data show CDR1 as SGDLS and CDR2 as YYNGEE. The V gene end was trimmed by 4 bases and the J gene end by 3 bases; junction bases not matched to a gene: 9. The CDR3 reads CASSQETGVGKNIQYF. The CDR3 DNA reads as TGTGCCAGCAGCCAAGAGACAGGGGTGGGCAAAAACATTCAGTACTTC.

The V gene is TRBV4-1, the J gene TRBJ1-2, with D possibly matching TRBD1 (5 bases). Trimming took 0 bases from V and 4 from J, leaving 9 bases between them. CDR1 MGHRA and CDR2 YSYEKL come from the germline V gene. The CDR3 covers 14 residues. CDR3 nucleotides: TGCGCCAGCAGCCAAGATCTAGGGGTCTATGGCTACACCTTC. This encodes CASSQDLGVYGYTF.

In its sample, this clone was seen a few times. In nucleotides, the CDR3 is TGTGCCAGCTCACCACCCAGCGGGAGGGGCGATACGCAGTATTTT. Residues: CASSPPSGRGDTQYF. This sequence joins TRBV18 and TRBJ2-3; 10 bases are shared with TRBD2. CDR1 KGHSH and CDR2 LQKENI come from the germline V gene. This CDR3 region has 15 residues. Germline trimming cut 0 bases from V and 6 bases from J; bases unmatched to any gene: 3.

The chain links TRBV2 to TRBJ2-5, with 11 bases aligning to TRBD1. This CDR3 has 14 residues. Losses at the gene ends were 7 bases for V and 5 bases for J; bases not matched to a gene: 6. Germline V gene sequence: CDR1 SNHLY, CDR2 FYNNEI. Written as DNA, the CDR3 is TGTGCCAGCACCCGGGACAGGGGGACGGAGACCCAGTACTTC. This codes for CASTRDRGTETQYF. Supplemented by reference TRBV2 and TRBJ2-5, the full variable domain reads EPEVTQTPSHQVTQMGQEVILRCVPISNHLYFYWYRQILGQKVEFLVSFYNNEISEKSEIFDDQFSVERPDGSNFTLKIRSTKLEDSAMYFCASTRDRGTETQYFGPGTRLLVL.

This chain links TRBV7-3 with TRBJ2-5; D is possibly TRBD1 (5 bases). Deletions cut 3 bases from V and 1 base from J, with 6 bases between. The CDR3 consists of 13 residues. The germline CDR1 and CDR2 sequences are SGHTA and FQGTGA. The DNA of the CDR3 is TGTGCCAGCAGCTTCAGGGCCCAAGAGACCCAGTACTTC. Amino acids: CASSFRAQETQYF.

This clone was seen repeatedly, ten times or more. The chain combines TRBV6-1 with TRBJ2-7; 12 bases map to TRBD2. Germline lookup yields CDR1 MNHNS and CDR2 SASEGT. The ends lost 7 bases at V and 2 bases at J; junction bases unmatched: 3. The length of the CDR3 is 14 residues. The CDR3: CASTTSGGPYEQYF. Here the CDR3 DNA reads TGTGCCAGCACAACTAGCGGGGGGCCCTACGAGCAGTACTTC.

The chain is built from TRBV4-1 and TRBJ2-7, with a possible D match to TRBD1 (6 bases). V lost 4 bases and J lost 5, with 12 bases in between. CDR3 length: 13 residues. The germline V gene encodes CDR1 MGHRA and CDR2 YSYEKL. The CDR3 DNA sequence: TGCGCCAGCAGCCTCCGACAGGACCACGAGCAGTACTTC. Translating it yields CASSLRQDHEQYF.

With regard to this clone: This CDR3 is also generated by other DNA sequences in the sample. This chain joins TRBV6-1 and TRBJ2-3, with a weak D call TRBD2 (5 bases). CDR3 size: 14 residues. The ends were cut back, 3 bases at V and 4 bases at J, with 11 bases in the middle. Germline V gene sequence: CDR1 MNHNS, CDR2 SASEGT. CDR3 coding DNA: TGTGCCAGCAGTGAGAGGCTAGCCCCAGATACGCAGTATTTT. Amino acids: CASSERLAPDTQYF.

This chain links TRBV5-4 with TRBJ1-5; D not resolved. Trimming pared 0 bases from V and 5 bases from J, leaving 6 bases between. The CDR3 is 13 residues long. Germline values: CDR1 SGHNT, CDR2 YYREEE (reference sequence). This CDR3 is CASSLVGDQPQHF. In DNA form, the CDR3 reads TGTGCCAGCAGCTTGGTGGGAGATCAGCCCCAGCATTTT.

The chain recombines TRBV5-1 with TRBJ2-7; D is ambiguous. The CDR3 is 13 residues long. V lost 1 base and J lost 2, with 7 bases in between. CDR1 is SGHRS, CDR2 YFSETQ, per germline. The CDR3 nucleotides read TGCGCCAGCAGCTTGTCACCTACCTACGAGCAGTACTTC. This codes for CASSLSPTYEQYF.

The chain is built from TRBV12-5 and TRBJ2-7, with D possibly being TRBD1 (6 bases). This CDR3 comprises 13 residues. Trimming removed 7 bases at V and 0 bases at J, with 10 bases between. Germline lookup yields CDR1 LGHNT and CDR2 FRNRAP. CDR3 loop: CASAQTGSYEQYF. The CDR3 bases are TGTGCTAGTGCCCAGACAGGCTCCTACGAGCAGTACTTC. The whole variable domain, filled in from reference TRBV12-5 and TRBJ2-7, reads DARVTQTPRHKVTEMGQEVTMRCQPILGHNTVFWYRQTMMQGLELLAYFRNRAPLDDSGMPKDRFSAEMPDATLATLKIQPSEPRDSAVYFCASAQTGSYEQYFGPGTRLTVT.

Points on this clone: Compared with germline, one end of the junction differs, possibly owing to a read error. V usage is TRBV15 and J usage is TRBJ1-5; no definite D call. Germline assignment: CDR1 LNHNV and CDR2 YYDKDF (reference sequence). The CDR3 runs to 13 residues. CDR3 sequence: CATSRAVSQPQHF. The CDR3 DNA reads TGTGCCACCAGTAGAGCGGTCTCGCAGCCCCAGCATTTT.

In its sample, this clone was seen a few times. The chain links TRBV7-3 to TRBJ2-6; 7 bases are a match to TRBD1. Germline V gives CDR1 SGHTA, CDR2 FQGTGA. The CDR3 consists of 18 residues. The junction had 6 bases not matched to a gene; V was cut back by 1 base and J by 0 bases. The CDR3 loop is CASSLITGVLSGANVLTF. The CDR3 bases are TGTGCCAGCAGCTTAATTACAGGGGTCCTCTCTGGGGCCAACGTCCTGACTTTC.

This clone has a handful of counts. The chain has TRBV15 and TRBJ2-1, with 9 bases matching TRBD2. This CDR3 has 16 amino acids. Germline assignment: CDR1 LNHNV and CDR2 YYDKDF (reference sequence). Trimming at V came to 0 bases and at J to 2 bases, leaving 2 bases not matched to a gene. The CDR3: CATSREAGGAYNEQFF. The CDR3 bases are TGTGCCACCAGCAGAGAAGCGGGAGGAGCCTACAATGAGCAGTTCTTC.

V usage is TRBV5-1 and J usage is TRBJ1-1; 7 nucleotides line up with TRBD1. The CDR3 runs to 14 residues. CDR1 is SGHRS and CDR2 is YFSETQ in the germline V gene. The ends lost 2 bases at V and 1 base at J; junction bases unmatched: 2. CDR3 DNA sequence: TGCGCCAGCAGCTTTCAGGGGGGGAACACTGAAGCTTTCTTT. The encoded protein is CASSFQGGNTEAFF.

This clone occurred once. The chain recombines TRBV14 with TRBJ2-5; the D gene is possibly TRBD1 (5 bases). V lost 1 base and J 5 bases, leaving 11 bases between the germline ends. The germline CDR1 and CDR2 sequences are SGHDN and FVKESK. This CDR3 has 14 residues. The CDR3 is CASSQAMGLETQYF. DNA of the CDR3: TGTGCCAGCAGCCAAGCCATGGGGCTGGAGACCCAGTACTTC.

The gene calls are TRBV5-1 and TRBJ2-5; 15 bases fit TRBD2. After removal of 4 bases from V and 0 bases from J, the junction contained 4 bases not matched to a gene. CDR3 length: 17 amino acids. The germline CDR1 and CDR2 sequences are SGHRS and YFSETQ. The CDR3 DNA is TGCGCCAGCAGCGTGGGACTAGCGGGGGGAAACCAAGAGACCCAGTACTTC. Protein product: CASSVGLAGGNQETQYF.

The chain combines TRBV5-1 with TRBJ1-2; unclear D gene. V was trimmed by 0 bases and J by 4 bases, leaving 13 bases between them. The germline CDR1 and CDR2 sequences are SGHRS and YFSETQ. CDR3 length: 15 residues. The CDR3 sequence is CASSLGHREIYGYTF. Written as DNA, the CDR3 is TGCGCCAGCAGCTTGGGTCACAGAGAAATCTATGGCTACACCTTC.